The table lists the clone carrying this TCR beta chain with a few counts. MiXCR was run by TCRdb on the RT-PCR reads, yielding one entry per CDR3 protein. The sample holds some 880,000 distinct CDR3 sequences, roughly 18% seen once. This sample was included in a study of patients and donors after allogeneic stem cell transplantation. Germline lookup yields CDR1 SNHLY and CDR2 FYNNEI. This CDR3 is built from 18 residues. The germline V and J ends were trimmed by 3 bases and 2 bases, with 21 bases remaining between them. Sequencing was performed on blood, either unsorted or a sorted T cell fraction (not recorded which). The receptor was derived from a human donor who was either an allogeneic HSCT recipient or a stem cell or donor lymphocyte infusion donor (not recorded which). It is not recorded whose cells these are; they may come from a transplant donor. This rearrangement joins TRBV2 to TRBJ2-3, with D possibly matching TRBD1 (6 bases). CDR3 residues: CASSEPTNRAQLTDTQYF. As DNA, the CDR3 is TGTGCCAGCAGTGAGCCTACGAACAGGGCCCAACTCACAGATACGCAGTATTTT.